The rows below give T cell receptor beta chains drawn from one sample of a study of blood T cell repertoires in COVID-19. Assay used: immunoSEQ multiplex PCR; TCRdb lists only in-frame clones, some missing. The sample has over 200,000 clones, around nine tenths seen once. Sequenced input: peripheral blood. The receptors were gathered from a man in his late teens or twenties with active or convalescent COVID-19. CDR3s include the opening cysteine and the closing phenylalanine or tryptophan. Fields, in order: CDR3 DNA, CDR3 protein, clone size, V gene, J gene, D gene. D genes are given only for firm matches. The size entry is marked missing in some rows and otherwise reads once, few, many or a size class.

TGTGCCTCGCGGTGGGGGCCGGGCACTGAAGCTTTCTTT	CASRWGPGTEAFF	.	TRBV27	TRBJ1-1	.
TGTGCCAGTAGTATCGGCCTAGCGGGATACAATGAGCAGTTCTTC	CASSIGLAGYNEQFF	.	TRBV19	TRBJ2-1	TRBD2
TGTGCCTGGAGTCTTTCGGCGGGAGGACCAACCTACGAGCAGTACTTC	CAWSLSAGGPTYEQYF	.	TRBV30	TRBJ2-7	TRBD2
TGTGCCAGCAGCACCGGGGCCGGGACTAGCGGGAGCATCAATGAGCAGTTCTTC	CASSTGAGTSGSINEQFF	.	TRBV7-9	TRBJ2-1	TRBD2
TGTGCCAGCAGCGTAGTGAGCACCGGGGAGCTGTTTTTT	CASSVVSTGELFF	.	TRBV9	TRBJ2-2	.
TGCAGCGTTGTTGGGAACAGGGGATACAATGAGCAGTTCTTC	CSVVGNRGYNEQFF	.	TRBV29-1	TRBJ2-1	TRBD1
TGTGCCAGCAGCCCTCGGATTGGAGGAAATTCACCCCTCCACTTT	CASSPRIGGNSPLHF	once	TRBV14	TRBJ1-6	.
TGTGCCAGCAGCCTAAACCCCTCTTTAAATTCACCCCTCCACTTT	CASSLNPSLNSPLHF	.	TRBV7-2	TRBJ1-6	.
TGTGCCAGCAGCTTAAACCGGGATGAGCAGTTCTTC	CASSLNRDEQFF	.	TRBV7-3	TRBJ2-1	.
TGTGCCACCATCATCCCGGGAGCAGGCCAAGGGGTGAGCAATCAGCCCCAGCATTTT	CATIIPGAGQGVSNQPQHF	.	TRBV18	TRBJ1-5	.
TGTGCCAGCAGTTCACCGGGACTGGAATCCTACGAGCAGTACTTC	CASSSPGLESYEQYF	.	TRBV28	TRBJ2-7	.
TGTGCCACCGCGGTCCAGGGGCTGACAGCGTATAGCAATCAGCCCCAGCATTTT	CATAVQGLTAYSNQPQHF	.	TRBV19	TRBJ1-5	.
TGTGCCAGCAGCCCCCAAGCGGGAGAGACCCAGTACTTC	CASSPQAGETQYF	.	TRBV7-2	TRBJ2-5	.
TGCGCCAGCAGCTTGGACGGGAGTAGGTACAATGAGCAGTTCTTC	CASSLDGSRYNEQFF	.	TRBV5-1	TRBJ2-1	.
TGTGCCACCAGTGCCGCGGGAGGCACAGATACGCAGTATTTT	CATSAAGGTDTQYF	.	TRBV24-1	TRBJ2-3	TRBD2
TGTGCCAGCAGCACAGCGGGAAATAGCAATCAGCCCCAGCATTTT	CASSTAGNSNQPQHF	.	TRBV6-2/TRBV6-3	TRBJ1-5	.
TGTGCCAGCAGCTTTCTCCGGACAGGGTCTGCCGGGGAGCTGTTTTTT	CASSFLRTGSAGELFF	.	TRBV7-8	TRBJ2-2	TRBD1
TGTGCCAGCAGCCAAGATGGGCAGGGCTCCACTGAAGCTTTCTTT	CASSQDGQGSTEAFF	.	TRBV4-2	TRBJ1-1	.